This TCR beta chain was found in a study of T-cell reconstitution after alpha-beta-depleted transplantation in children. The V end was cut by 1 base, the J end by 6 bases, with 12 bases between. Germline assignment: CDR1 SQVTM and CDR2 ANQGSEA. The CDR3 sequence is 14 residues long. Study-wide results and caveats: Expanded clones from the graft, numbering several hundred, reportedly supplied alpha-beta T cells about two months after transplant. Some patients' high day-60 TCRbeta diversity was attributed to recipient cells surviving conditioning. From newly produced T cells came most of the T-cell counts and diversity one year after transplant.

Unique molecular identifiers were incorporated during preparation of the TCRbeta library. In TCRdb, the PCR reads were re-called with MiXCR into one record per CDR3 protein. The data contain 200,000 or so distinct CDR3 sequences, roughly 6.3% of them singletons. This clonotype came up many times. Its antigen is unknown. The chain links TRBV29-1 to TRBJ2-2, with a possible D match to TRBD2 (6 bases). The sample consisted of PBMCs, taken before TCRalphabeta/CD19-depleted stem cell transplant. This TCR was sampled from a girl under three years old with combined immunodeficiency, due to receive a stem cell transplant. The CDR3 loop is CSVEGGSGAGELFF. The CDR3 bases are TGCAGCGTTGAAGGGGGTTCGGGGGCCGGGGAGCTGTTTTTT.